This T cell receptor (beta chain) was identified in a study of shared clonotypes between healthy human individuals. Overall study findings and caveats: Among non-shared clonotypes, generation probabilities were lower than among those shared by all four donors. Among several donors, roughly 5.5% of naive CD4 clonotypes were found in common. Sample collection involved blood only; tissue repertoires are likely different.

The V segment lost 5 bases and the J segment 4 bases; nucleotides outside the gene matches: 5. The length of the CDR3 is 13 residues. Looked up from germline, CDR1 is MNHEY and CDR2 is SMNVEV (reference sequence). The authors split each subset's genomic DNA evenly across several immunoSEQ plates. Repertoires were generated with immunoSEQ multiplex PCR, while TCRdb's copy carries only in-frame clones and drops some. The sample records 550,000 to 700,000 clones, more than 70% being singletons. As regards this clone: Its antigen is not identified.

This chain connects TRBV27 to TRBJ2-7; 7 bases are shared with TRBD1. The TCR was taken from a woman aged 25-40 years in good health. The sequenced sample was memory CD4+ T cells sorted from blood. Subset described: CD45RA-negative fraction. CDR3 bases: TGTGCCAGCAGTCAGACGGACAGGTACGAGCAGTACTTC. Residues: CASSQTDRYEQYF.